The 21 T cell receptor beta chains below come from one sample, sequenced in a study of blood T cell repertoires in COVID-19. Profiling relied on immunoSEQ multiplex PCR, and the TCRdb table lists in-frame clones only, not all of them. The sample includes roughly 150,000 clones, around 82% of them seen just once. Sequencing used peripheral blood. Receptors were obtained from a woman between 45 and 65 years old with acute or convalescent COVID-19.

For the CDR3, the DNA is TGTGCCAGCAGCTTAATGAGGATCGGTAATGAAAAACTGTTTTTT. Translation: CASSLMRIGNEKLFF. V and J are TRBV7-2 and TRBJ1-4; D uncertain. The ends were cut back, 2 bases at V and 4 bases at J, with 11 bases in the middle. The CDR3 is made up of 15 amino acids. Germline-derived CDR1 and CDR2 are SGHTA and FQGNSA.

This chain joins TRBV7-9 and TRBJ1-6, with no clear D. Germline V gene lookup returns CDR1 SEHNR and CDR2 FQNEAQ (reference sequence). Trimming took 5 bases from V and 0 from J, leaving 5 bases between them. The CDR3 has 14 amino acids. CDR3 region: CASSPSSYNSPLHF. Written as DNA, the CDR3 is TGTGCCAGCAGCCCGAGCTCCTATAATTCACCCCTCCACTTT.

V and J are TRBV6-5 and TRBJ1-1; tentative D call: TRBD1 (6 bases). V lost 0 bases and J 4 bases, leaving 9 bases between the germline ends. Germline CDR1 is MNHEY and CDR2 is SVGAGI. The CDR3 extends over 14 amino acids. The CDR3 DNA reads TGTGCCAGCAGTTACTCCAGGGGCATCACTGAAGCTTTCTTT. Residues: CASSYSRGITEAFF.

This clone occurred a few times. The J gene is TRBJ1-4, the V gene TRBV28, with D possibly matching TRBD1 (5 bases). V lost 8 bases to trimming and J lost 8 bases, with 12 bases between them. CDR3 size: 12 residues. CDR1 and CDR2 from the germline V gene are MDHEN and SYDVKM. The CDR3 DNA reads TGTGCCAGCCGTGGCCCAGGGGAAAAACTGTTTTTT. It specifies CASRGPGEKLFF.

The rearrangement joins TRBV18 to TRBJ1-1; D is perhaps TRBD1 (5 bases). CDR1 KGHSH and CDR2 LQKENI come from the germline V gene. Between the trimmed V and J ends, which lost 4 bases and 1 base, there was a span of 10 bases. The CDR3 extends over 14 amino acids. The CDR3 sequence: CASSRNQGNTEAFF. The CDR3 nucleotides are TGTGCCAGCTCACGAAATCAGGGGAACACTGAAGCTTTCTTT.

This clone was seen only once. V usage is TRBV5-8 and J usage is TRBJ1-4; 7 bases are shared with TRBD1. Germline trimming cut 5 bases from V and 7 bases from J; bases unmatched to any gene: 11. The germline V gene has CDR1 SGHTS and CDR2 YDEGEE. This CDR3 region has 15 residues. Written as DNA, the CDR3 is TGTGCCAGCAGGTCCGGGAACAGGGGTGGTGAAAAACTGTTTTTT. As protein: CASRSGNRGGEKLFF.

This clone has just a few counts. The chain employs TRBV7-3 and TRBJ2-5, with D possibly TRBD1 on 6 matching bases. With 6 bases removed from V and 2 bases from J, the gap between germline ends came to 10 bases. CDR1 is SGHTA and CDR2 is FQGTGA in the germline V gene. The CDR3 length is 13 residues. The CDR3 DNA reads TGTGCCAGCAGTTCAGACAGGCAAGAGACCCAGTACTTC. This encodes CASSSDRQETQYF.

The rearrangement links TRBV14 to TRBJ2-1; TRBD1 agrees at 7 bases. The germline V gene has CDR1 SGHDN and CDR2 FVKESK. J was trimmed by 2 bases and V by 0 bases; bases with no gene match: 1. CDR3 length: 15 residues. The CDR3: CASSQDQGAYNEQFF. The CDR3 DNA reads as TGTGCCAGCAGCCAAGATCAGGGGGCCTACAATGAGCAGTTCTTC.

The CDR3 DNA reads as TGTGCCAGCAGCGTAGCGGGGGGGAGTACAGATACGCAGTATTTT. This sequence encodes CASSVAGGSTDTQYF. This chain uses TRBV9 with TRBJ2-3; 8 positions match TRBD2. V gave up 0 bases and J gave up 3 bases; unmatched junction bases: 3. This CDR3 is built from 15 residues. Germline V gives CDR1 SGDLS, CDR2 YYNGEE.

The DNA of the CDR3 is TGTGCCTGGAATGAAGCGGGGATAGCCTACGAGCAGTACTTC. Translation: CAWNEAGIAYEQYF. The chain recombines TRBV30 with TRBJ2-7, with 7 positions matching TRBD2. This CDR3 spans 14 amino acids. In germline, CDR1 is GTSNPN, CDR2 SVGIG (reference sequence). The V and J ends lost 4 bases and 2 bases, in that order; junction bases with no gene match: 8.

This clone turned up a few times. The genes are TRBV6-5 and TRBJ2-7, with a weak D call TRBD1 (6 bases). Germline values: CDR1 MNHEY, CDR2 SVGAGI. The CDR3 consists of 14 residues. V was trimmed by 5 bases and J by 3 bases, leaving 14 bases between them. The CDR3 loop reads CASSNTQGFYEQYF. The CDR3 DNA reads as TGTGCCAGCAGTAACACCCAGGGGTTCTACGAGCAGTACTTC.

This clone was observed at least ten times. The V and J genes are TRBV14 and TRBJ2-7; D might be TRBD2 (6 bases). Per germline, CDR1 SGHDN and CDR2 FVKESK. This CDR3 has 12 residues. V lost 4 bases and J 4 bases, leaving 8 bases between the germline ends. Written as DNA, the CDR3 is TGTGCCAGCAGCCGCGCGGGGTACGAGCAGTACTTC. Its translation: CASSRAGYEQYF.

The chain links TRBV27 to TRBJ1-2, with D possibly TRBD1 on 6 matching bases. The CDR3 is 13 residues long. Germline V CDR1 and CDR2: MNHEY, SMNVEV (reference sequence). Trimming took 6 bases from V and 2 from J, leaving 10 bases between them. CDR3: CASSPDRNYGYTF. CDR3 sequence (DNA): TGTGCCAGCAGCCCGGACAGAAACTATGGCTACACCTTC.

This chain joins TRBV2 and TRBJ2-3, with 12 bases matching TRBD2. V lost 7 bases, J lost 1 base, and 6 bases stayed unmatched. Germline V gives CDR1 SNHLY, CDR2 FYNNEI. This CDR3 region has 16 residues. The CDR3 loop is CASNTRTSGGTDTQYF. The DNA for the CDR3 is TGTGCCAGCAACACTCGGACTAGCGGGGGCACAGATACGCAGTATTTT.

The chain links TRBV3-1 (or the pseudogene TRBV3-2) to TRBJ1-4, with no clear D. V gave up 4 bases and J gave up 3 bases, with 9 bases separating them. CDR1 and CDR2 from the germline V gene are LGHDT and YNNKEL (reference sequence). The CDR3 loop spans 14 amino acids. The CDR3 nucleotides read TGTGCCAGCAGCCGCGGCGGGTCTAATGAAAAACTGTTTTTT. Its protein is CASSRGGSNEKLFF.

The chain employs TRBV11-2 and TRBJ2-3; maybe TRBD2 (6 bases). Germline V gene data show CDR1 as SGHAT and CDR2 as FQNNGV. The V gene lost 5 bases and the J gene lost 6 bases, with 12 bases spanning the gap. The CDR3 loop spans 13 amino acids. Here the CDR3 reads CASSQSREDTQYF. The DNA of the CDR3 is TGTGCCAGCAGCCAAAGTCGGGAGGATACGCAGTATTTT.

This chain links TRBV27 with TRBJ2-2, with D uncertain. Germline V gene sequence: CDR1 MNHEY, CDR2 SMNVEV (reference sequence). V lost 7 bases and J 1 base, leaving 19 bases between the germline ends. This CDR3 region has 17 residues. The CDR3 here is CASTPRPSDWNTGELFF. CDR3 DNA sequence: TGTGCCAGCACCCCTCGGCCCTCAGACTGGAACACCGGGGAGCTGTTTTTT.

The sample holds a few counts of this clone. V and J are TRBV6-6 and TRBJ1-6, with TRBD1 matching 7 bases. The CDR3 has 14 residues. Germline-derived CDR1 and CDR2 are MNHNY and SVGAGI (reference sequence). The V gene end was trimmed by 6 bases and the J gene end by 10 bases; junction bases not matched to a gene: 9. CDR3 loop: CASRIQGEGSPLHF. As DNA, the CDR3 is TGTGCCAGCAGGATCCAGGGGGAAGGGTCACCCCTCCACTTT.

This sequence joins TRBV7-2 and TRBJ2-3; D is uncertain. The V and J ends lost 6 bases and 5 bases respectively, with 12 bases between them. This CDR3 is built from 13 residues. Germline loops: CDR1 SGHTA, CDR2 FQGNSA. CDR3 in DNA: TGTGCCAGCAGTCGACTCACCGGAGATACGCAGTATTTT. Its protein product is CASSRLTGDTQYF.

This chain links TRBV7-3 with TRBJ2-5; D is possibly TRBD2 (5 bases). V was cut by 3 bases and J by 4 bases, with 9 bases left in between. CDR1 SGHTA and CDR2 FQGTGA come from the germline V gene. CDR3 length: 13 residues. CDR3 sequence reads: CASSFAGGETQYF. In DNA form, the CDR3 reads TGTGCCAGCAGCTTCGCGGGCGGAGAGACCCAGTACTTC.

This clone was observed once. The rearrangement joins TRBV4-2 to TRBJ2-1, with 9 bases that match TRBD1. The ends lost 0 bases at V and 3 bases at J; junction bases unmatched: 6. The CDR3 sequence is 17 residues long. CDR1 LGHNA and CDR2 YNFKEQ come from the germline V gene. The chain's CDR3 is CASSQEVLGQGYNEQFF. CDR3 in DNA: TGTGCCAGCAGCCAAGAGGTATTGGGACAGGGCTACAATGAGCAGTTCTTC.